Each of the 5 T cell receptor beta chains below was sequenced from the same sample in a study of human T cells and chemical hapten exposure (dated by TCRdb to about 2021). The time point label corresponds to: pre-sensitization, week 0. Explained via the paper, the treatment or condition label denotes: therapeutic diphenylcyclopropenone sensitization with weekly scalp DPC. Libraries were made using RACE. Instrument on record: NextSeq 500. TCRdb reworked the public reads: Q25 trimming with fastp, MiXCR clone assembly, productive beta chains retained. Rows with a matching CDR3 protein are joined into one entry that keeps the most common DNA and genes. The sample yields around 200,000 distinct CDR3 sequences; just under 30% were counted once. The ten largest make up roughly 3% of the sample. The starting material was whole blood, obtained in connection with sensitization to the hapten diphenylcyclopropenone (DPC). The receptors here all came from a woman aged 25-40 years with alopecia areata. Some clones in this sample may be carry-over from other donors' samples.

This clonotype was seen more than once but under ten times. This sequence joins TRBV5-5 and TRBJ1-1, with 9 bases lining up with TRBD1. The CDR3 is made up of 16 amino acids. Germline V CDR1 and CDR2: SGHKS, YYEKEE (reference sequence). V was clipped by 0 bases and J by 3 bases; unmatched bases: 6. The CDR3 spells CASSLDRGLVHTEAFF. For the CDR3, the DNA is TGTGCCAGCAGCTTGGACAGGGGGCTTGTCCACACTGAAGCTTTCTTT. Complete variable domain (other parts from reference TRBV5-5 and TRBJ1-1): DAGVTQSPTHLIKTRGQQVTLRCSPISGHKSVSWYQQVLGQGPQFIFQYYEKEERGRGNFPDRFSARQFPNYSSELNVNALLLGDSALYLCASSLDRGLVHTEAFFGQGTRLTVV.

The chain joins TRBV29-1 to TRBJ1-5; D is unresolved. The CDR3 is made up of 14 amino acids. Per germline, CDR1 SQVTM and CDR2 ANQGSEA. The V and J ends lost 4 bases and 4 bases respectively, with 14 bases between them. CDR3 sequence: CSVGRWEWNQPQHF. CDR3 in DNA: TGCAGCGTTGGGAGATGGGAGTGGAATCAGCCCCAGCATTTT.

The chain uses TRBV20-1 and TRBJ2-5; possibly TRBD1 for D (5 bases). Trimming took 2 bases from V and 7 from J, leaving 17 bases between them. Per germline, CDR1 DFQATT and CDR2 SNEGSKA (reference sequence). CDR3 length: 14 residues. DNA of the CDR3: TGCAGTGCTAGAAGCACCGGGCCGCAGGGGACCCAGTACTTC. Translated, it gives CSARSTGPQGTQYF.

This clonotype came up a few times. V is TRBV4-3 and J is TRBJ1-1; the D gene is possibly TRBD1 (6 bases). The germline V and J ends were trimmed by 1 base and 10 bases, with 13 bases remaining between them. The length of the CDR3 is 13 residues. Germline lookup yields CDR1 LGHNA and CDR2 YSLEER. The DNA of the CDR3 is TGCGCCAGCAGCCAAGTAGGGGGGACGGGAGCTTTCTTT. Amino acids: CASSQVGGTGAFF.

This clonotype turned up a few times. The V and J genes are TRBV5-5 and TRBJ2-7; D is uncertain. V lost 0 bases and J lost 4, with 11 bases in between. The length of the CDR3 is 14 residues. The germline V gene encodes CDR1 SGHKS and CDR2 YYEKEE (reference sequence). CDR3 protein: CASSLVLSNYEQYF. CDR3 nucleotides: TGTGCCAGCAGCTTGGTCTTGTCAAATTACGAGCAGTACTTC. The full variable domain, rest sourced from reference TRBV5-5 and TRBJ2-7, is DAGVTQSPTHLIKTRGQQVTLRCSPISGHKSVSWYQQVLGQGPQFIFQYYEKEERGRGNFPDRFSARQFPNYSSELNVNALLLGDSALYLCASSLVLSNYEQYFGPGTRLTVT.